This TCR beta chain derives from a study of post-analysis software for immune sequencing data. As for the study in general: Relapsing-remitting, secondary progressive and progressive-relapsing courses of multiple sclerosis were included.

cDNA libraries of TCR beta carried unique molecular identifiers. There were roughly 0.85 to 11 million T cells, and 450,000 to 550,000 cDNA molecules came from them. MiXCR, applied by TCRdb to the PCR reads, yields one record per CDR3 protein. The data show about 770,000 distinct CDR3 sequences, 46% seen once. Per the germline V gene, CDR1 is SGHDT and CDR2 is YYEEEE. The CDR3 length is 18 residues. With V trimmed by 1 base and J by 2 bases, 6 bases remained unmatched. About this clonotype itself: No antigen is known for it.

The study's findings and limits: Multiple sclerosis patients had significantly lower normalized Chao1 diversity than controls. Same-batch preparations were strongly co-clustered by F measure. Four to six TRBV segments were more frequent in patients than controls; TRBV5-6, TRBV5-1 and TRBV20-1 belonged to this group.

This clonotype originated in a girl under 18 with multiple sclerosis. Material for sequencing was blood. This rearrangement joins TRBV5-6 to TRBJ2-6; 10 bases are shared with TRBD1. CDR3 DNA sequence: TGTGCCAGCAGCTTGACGGGACAGGGGTTCGCTGGGGCCAACGTCCTGACTTTC. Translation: CASSLTGQGFAGANVLTF.